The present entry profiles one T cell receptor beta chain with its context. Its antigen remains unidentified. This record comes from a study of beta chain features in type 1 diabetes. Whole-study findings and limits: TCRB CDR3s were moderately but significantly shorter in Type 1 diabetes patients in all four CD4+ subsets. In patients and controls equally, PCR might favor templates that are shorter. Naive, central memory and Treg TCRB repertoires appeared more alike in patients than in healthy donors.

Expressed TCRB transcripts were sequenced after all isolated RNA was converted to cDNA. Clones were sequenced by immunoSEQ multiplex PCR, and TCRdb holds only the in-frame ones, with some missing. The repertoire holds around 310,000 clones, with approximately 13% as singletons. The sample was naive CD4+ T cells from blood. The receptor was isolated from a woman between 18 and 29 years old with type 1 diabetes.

For the CDR3, the DNA is TGTGCCTGGAGTGACGGGAGGGGGACCGGGGAGCTGTTTTTT. As protein: CAWSDGRGTGELFF. The rearrangement links TRBV30 to TRBJ2-2, with 8 bases matching TRBD2. Germline-derived CDR1 and CDR2 are GTSNPN and SVGIG (reference sequence). The length of the CDR3 is 14 residues. Losses at the gene ends were 1 base for V and 5 bases for J; bases not matched to a gene: 3. The whole variable domain, filled in from reference TRBV30 and TRBJ2-2, reads SQTIHQWPATLVQPVGSPLSLECTVEGTSNPNLYWYRQAAGRGLQLLFYSVGIGQISSEVPQNLSASRPQDRQFILSSKKLLLSDSGFYLCAWSDGRGTGELFFGEGSRLTVL.